Listed below are T cell receptor beta chains from one sample, sequenced in a study of CD8 T cells in ankylosing spondylitis. TCRdb re-analysed the 5' RACE reads in MiXCR, keeping a single row per CDR3 protein. Altogether about 220,000 distinct CDR3 sequences are present, around 18% being singletons, with the ten largest covering 40% to 50%. The specimen sequenced was blood, either unsorted or a sorted T cell fraction (not recorded which). Receptors were obtained from a male donor with ankylosing spondylitis. Each CDR3 is given with its conserved first and last residue. D genes are given only for firm matches. Size values are once, few and many counts, or a class for expanded clones, and some rows have none.

j_call: TRBJ2-4; d_call: .; v_call: TRBV20-1; clone_size: .; cdr3_nt: TGCAGTGCTAGTCCGAGCCCGTCCCTCCTTCAGTACTTC; cdr3_aa: CSASPSPSLLQYF
j_call: TRBJ1-1; d_call: .; v_call: TRBV6-1; clone_size: few; cdr3_nt: TGTGCCAGCAGTGAAGCGGTCGCCTCGAACACTGAAGCTTTCTTT; cdr3_aa: CASSEAVASNTEAFF
j_call: TRBJ2-2; d_call: .; v_call: TRBV25-1; clone_size: few; cdr3_nt: TGTGCCACCAGGGAGGATTACACCGGGGAGCTGTTTTTT; cdr3_aa: CATREDYTGELFF
j_call: TRBJ2-3; d_call: .; v_call: TRBV7-2; clone_size: few; cdr3_nt: TGTGCCAGCAGCTTAGCCCGGGTTAACCCCCCAGATACGCAGTATTTT; cdr3_aa: CASSLARVNPPDTQYF
j_call: TRBJ2-7; d_call: .; v_call: TRBV29-1; clone_size: few; cdr3_nt: TGCAGCGTTGCGGGAGTGAGTCCCTACGAGCAGTACTTC; cdr3_aa: CSVAGVSPYEQYF
j_call: TRBJ2-1; d_call: .; v_call: TRBV7-9; clone_size: .; cdr3_nt: TGTGCCAGCAGCCCGTCGCAAGGAGGAGAGTACAATGAGCAGTTCTTC; cdr3_aa: CASSPSQGGEYNEQFF
j_call: TRBJ1-5; d_call: TRBD1; v_call: TRBV28; clone_size: .; cdr3_nt: TGTGCCAGCAGTTACTACGGACAGGAAATAAGCAATCAGCCCCAGCATTTT; cdr3_aa: CASSYYGQEISNQPQHF
j_call: TRBJ2-1; d_call: .; v_call: TRBV2; clone_size: .; cdr3_nt: TGTGCCAGCAGTCGAGACAGCTCGCACCCCTACAATGAGCAGTTCTTC; cdr3_aa: CASSRDSSHPYNEQFF
j_call: TRBJ2-1; d_call: TRBD2; v_call: TRBV20-1; clone_size: few; cdr3_nt: TGCAGTGCTAGAGACGTCCCGGGACTAGCCCAGACGGATGAGCAGTTCTTC; cdr3_aa: CSARDVPGLAQTDEQFF
j_call: TRBJ2-2; d_call: .; v_call: TRBV28; clone_size: few; cdr3_nt: TGTGCCAGCTGCCTAGCAGTTAACACCGGGGAGCTGTTTTTT; cdr3_aa: CASCLAVNTGELFF
j_call: TRBJ2-7; d_call: TRBD2; v_call: TRBV29-1; clone_size: .; cdr3_nt: TGCAGCGTCCTGGGGCTAGCGGGAGAGCGTTACGAGCAGTACTTC; cdr3_aa: CSVLGLAGERYEQYF
j_call: TRBJ2-3; d_call: .; v_call: TRBV20-1; clone_size: .; cdr3_nt: TGCAGTGCTCCGGCGGGGGCTGCAGATACGCAGTATTTT; cdr3_aa: CSAPAGAADTQYF
j_call: TRBJ2-2; d_call: .; v_call: TRBV20-1; clone_size: .; cdr3_nt: TGCAGTGCTAGGGACAGCCCGAACACCGGGGAGCTGTTTTTT; cdr3_aa: CSARDSPNTGELFF
j_call: TRBJ2-5; d_call: .; v_call: TRBV9; clone_size: .; cdr3_nt: TGTGCCAGCAGCGTAGATTTGAGGGAAGAGACCCAGTACTTC; cdr3_aa: CASSVDLREETQYF
j_call: TRBJ2-2; d_call: .; v_call: TRBV12-3/TRBV12-4; clone_size: once; cdr3_nt: TGTGCCAGCAGTTTAGCCCCCTTAGGGTACACCGGGGAGCTGTTTTTT; cdr3_aa: CASSLAPLGYTGELFF
j_call: TRBJ1-1; d_call: .; v_call: TRBV4-1; clone_size: many; cdr3_nt: TGCGCCAGCAGCCAAGTCAACCCCCCCTTGAACACTGAAGCTTTCTTT; cdr3_aa: CASSQVNPPLNTEAFF
j_call: TRBJ2-5; d_call: TRBD2; v_call: TRBV11-2; clone_size: .; cdr3_nt: TGTGCCAGCAGCTATTTTAGCGGGGCTGAGACCCAGTACTTC; cdr3_aa: CASSYFSGAETQYF
j_call: TRBJ2-6; d_call: .; v_call: TRBV6-1; clone_size: .; cdr3_nt: TGTGCCAGCAGTGATACCGCGTGGGTGAATTCAGCTGGGGCCAACGTCCTGACTTTC; cdr3_aa: CASSDTAWVNSAGANVLTF
j_call: TRBJ1-1; d_call: .; v_call: TRBV6-1; clone_size: .; cdr3_nt: TGTGCCAGCAGGGAGTTCGAGGGAGTGTCTGCTGAAGCTTTCTTT; cdr3_aa: CASREFEGVSAEAFF
j_call: TRBJ2-3; d_call: TRBD2; v_call: TRBV6-1; clone_size: few; cdr3_nt: TGTGCCAGCAGTGATCCGGGACTAGCGGGCCCCCTTTCTAGCACAGATACGCAGTATTTT; cdr3_aa: CASSDPGLAGPLSSTDTQYF
j_call: TRBJ1-5; d_call: TRBD1; v_call: TRBV15; clone_size: .; cdr3_nt: TGTGCCACCAGCAGAGTTAGGTCAGGGGGAAATCAGCCCCAGCATTTT; cdr3_aa: CATSRVRSGGNQPQHF
j_call: TRBJ1-6; d_call: TRBD1; v_call: TRBV6-1; clone_size: .; cdr3_nt: TGTGCCAGCAGTGCCTGGGACAGGGGAAATTCACCCCTCCACTTT; cdr3_aa: CASSAWDRGNSPLHF
j_call: TRBJ1-1; d_call: .; v_call: TRBV12-3/TRBV12-4; clone_size: .; cdr3_nt: TGTGCCAGCATGAATCGGTATAGAATGAACACTGAAGCTTTCTTT; cdr3_aa: CASMNRYRMNTEAFF
j_call: TRBJ2-7; d_call: TRBD1; v_call: TRBV4-1; clone_size: once; cdr3_nt: TGCGCCAGCAGCCAAGCTCACGCCACAGGGGGCGGTTCCTACGAGCAGTACTTC; cdr3_aa: CASSQAHATGGGSYEQYF
j_call: TRBJ1-1; d_call: .; v_call: TRBV30; clone_size: .; cdr3_nt: TGTGCCTGGAGTGAGGGAGGTGAAGCTTTCTTT; cdr3_aa: CAWSEGGEAFF
j_call: TRBJ2-7; d_call: TRBD1; v_call: TRBV29-1; clone_size: .; cdr3_nt: TGCAGCGTAGCCGGGACAGGGCCCTACGAGCAGTACTTC; cdr3_aa: CSVAGTGPYEQYF
j_call: TRBJ2-3; d_call: TRBD2; v_call: TRBV12-3/TRBV12-4; clone_size: few; cdr3_nt: TGTGCCAGCAGTTTAGGTGTTCGGGAGGTAACAGATACGCAGTATTTT; cdr3_aa: CASSLGVREVTDTQYF
j_call: TRBJ1-6; d_call: .; v_call: TRBV7-9; clone_size: few; cdr3_nt: TGTGCCAGCAGCTCACACGGATCACCCCTCCACTTT; cdr3_aa: CASSSHGSPLHF
j_call: TRBJ2-7; d_call: .; v_call: TRBV12-3/TRBV12-4; clone_size: many; cdr3_nt: TGTGCCAGCAGTTTAGTAGGGTCCGAGCAGTACTTC; cdr3_aa: CASSLVGSEQYF
j_call: TRBJ1-2; d_call: .; v_call: TRBV4-1; clone_size: .; cdr3_nt: TGCGCCAGCAGCCAAGAGAGTCAGGGTCAAGGGTATGGCTACACCTTC; cdr3_aa: CASSQESQGQGYGYTF
j_call: TRBJ1-1; d_call: .; v_call: TRBV6-2/TRBV6-3; clone_size: few; cdr3_nt: TGTGCCAGCAGTTCCATCCAAACCTCGAACACTGAAGCTTTCTTT; cdr3_aa: CASSSIQTSNTEAFF
j_call: TRBJ1-4; d_call: .; v_call: TRBV28; clone_size: .; cdr3_nt: TGTGCCAGCAGTTCATTTAAGCTTCCCGGGAAGGCGAATGAAAAACTGTTTTTT; cdr3_aa: CASSSFKLPGKANEKLFF
j_call: TRBJ2-1; d_call: .; v_call: TRBV7-8; clone_size: many; cdr3_nt: TGTGCCAGCAGCTTAGTGGGAGTTGGGAATGAGCAGTTCTTC; cdr3_aa: CASSLVGVGNEQFF
j_call: TRBJ2-7; d_call: .; v_call: TRBV29-1; clone_size: many; cdr3_nt: TGCAGCGTTGTGTCCGGGGACTCCTACGAGCAGTACTTC; cdr3_aa: CSVVSGDSYEQYF
j_call: TRBJ2-1; d_call: .; v_call: TRBV27; clone_size: .; cdr3_nt: TGTGCCAGCAGTTTATCGTATTCGGCTAGCCACTACAATGAGCAGTTCTTC; cdr3_aa: CASSLSYSASHYNEQFF
j_call: TRBJ2-1; d_call: TRBD1; v_call: TRBV24-1; clone_size: few; cdr3_nt: TGTGCCACCAGTGACGTCCGGACAGGGGGCAATGAGCAGTTCTTC; cdr3_aa: CATSDVRTGGNEQFF
j_call: TRBJ2-1; d_call: .; v_call: TRBV4-3; clone_size: .; cdr3_nt: TGCGCCAGCAGCCAAGTGTTGGGGAATGAGCAGTTCTTC; cdr3_aa: CASSQVLGNEQFF
j_call: TRBJ2-2; d_call: .; v_call: TRBV29-1; clone_size: many; cdr3_nt: TGCAGCGTTGAAGATGTAAACACCGGGGAGCTGTTTTTT; cdr3_aa: CSVEDVNTGELFF
j_call: TRBJ1-1; d_call: .; v_call: TRBV27; clone_size: few; cdr3_nt: TGTGCCACGAGGACAGAACTTAACACTGAAGCTTTCTTT; cdr3_aa: CATRTELNTEAFF
j_call: TRBJ1-5; d_call: .; v_call: TRBV7-8; clone_size: .; cdr3_nt: TGTGCCAGCAGCTACGCGACAGGTTCCTTAAATCAGCCCCAGCATTTT; cdr3_aa: CASSYATGSLNQPQHF